This TCR beta chain was recovered during a study of cytomegalovirus exposure and HLA in healthy donors. Study as a whole: The 120 or so validation repertoires were reported in a later analysis to have been generated on the same platform as the roughly 630 first-cohort repertoires.

CDR1 LGHNT and CDR2 FRNRAP come from the germline V gene. Deletions cut 1 base from V and 11 bases from J, with 14 bases between. The CDR3 covers 13 residues. Sequencing was performed with immunoSEQ multiplex PCR; in TCRdb, only in-frame clones are kept and a portion is missing. This sample yields almost 70,000 clones, of which 96% are seen a single time; about 4.5% belongs to the top ten. With respect to this clone: The antigen remains undetermined.

Findings of the study overall: Most TCR sequences showed up rarely, but some public TCRs showed up in many donors. Associated with cytomegalovirus, according to the listing, were around 170 TCR beta chains. Within the 120 validation repertoires, first-cohort TCR clusters tended to co-occur, according to a later analysis.

The sample consisted of PBMCs. The source is a woman aged 18-35 years in good health and CMV-seropositive. This rearrangement joins TRBV12-5 to TRBJ1-2, with D possibly TRBD1 on 5 matching bases. CDR3 residues: CASGLGTPGDYTF. CDR3 in DNA: TGTGCTAGTGGTTTGGGGACTCCGGGGGATTACACCTTC.